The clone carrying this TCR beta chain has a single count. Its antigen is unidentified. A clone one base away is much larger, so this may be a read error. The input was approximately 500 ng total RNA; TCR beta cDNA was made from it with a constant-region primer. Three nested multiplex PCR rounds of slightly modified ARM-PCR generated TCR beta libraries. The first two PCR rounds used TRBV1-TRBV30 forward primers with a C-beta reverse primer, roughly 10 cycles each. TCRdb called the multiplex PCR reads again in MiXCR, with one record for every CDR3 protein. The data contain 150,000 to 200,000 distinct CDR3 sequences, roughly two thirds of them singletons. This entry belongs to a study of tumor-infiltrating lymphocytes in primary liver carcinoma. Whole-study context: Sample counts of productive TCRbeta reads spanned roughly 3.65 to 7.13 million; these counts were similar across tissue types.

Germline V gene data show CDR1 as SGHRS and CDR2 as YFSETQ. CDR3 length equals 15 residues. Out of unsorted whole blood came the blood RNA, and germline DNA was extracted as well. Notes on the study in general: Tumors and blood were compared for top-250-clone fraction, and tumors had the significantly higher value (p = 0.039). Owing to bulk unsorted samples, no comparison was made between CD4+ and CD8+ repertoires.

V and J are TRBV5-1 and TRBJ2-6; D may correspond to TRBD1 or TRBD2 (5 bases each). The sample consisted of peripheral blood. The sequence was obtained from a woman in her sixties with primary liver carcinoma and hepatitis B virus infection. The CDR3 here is CASRAGTSGANVPTF. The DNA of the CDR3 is TGCGCCAGCAGGGCAGGGACCTCTGGGGCCAACGTCCCGACTTTC.